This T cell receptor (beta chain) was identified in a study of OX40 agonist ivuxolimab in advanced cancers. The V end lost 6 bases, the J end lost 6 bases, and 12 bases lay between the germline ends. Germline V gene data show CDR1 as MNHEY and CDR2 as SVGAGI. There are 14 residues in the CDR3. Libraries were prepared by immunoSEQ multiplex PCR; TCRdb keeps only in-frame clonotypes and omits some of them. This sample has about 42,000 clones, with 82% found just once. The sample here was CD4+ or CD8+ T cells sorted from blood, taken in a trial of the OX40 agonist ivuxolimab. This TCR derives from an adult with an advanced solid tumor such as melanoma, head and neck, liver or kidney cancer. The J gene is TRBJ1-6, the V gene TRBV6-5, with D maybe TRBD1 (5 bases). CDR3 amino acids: CASRDKGFNSPLHF. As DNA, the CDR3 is TGTGCCAGCAGGGACAAGGGTTTTAATTCACCCCTCCACTTT.